What follows are 8 T cell receptor beta chains derived from one specimen sequenced in a study of cytomegalovirus exposure and HLA in healthy donors (dated by TCRdb to about 2017). The method was the immunoSEQ multiplex PCR assay. For the multiplex PCR, a mixture combining 60 forward primers for TCR Vbeta segments and 13 reverse primers for TCR Jbeta segments was used. As stored in TCRdb, this immuneACCESS dataset retains in-frame rearrangements with V and J assigned. A fraction of the clones does not appear; measured against another copy, unresolved V genes explain less than half of the discrepancy, and the remainder lacks a known reason. The sample table contains roughly 100,000 clones; only one count was recorded for 70% to 80% of them. Roughly 9.6% of the sample is taken by the ten largest. Sequenced input: PBMCs. These receptors were collected from a male donor in good health and CMV-seropositive.

This sequence joins TRBV27 and TRBJ2-3; D uncertain. Deletions cut 7 bases from V and 5 bases from J, with 13 bases between. The CDR3 consists of 13 residues. Germline V CDR1 and CDR2: MNHEY, SMNVEV (reference sequence). CDR3 sequence reads: CASKARILDTQYF. CDR3 nucleotides: TGTGCCAGCAAGGCTAGGATATTAGATACGCAGTATTTT.

This chain links TRBV6-6 with TRBJ2-7; 10 bases are shared with TRBD1. Germline V CDR1 and CDR2: MNHNY, SVGAGI (reference sequence). The CDR3 extends over 13 amino acids. V shed 7 bases, J shed 4 bases, and the junction held 4 bases outside the gene matches. The CDR3 DNA reads TGTGCCAGCACCCGGGACAGGGGTTACGAGCAGTACTTC. This gives the protein CASTRDRGYEQYF.

The chain uses TRBV15 and TRBJ2-3, with D possibly being TRBD2 (5 bases). The germline V gene has CDR1 LNHNV and CDR2 YYDKDF (reference sequence). Trimming took 1 base from V and 0 from J, leaving 8 bases between them. The CDR3 consists of 15 residues. This CDR3 reads CATSRVRGSTDTQYF. The CDR3 nucleotides are TGTGCCACCAGCAGAGTCCGGGGAAGCACAGATACGCAGTATTTT.

The gene calls are TRBV7-3 and TRBJ2-7; the match to TRBD1 covers 8 bases. J gave up 2 bases and V 3 bases, and 6 bases lay outside the gene matches. The length of the CDR3 is 15 residues. Germline lookup yields CDR1 SGHTA and CDR2 FQGTGA. In nucleotides, the CDR3 is TGTGCCAGCAGCTTTTCCGGGACAGGCCCCTACGAGCAGTACTTC. Protein product: CASSFSGTGPYEQYF.

The V and J genes are TRBV11-2 and TRBJ2-2; 7 bases fit TRBD1. Germline V CDR1 and CDR2: SGHAT, FQNNGV. The CDR3 is 15 residues long. After removal of 5 bases from V and 6 bases from J, the junction contained 9 bases not matched to a gene. This CDR3 is CASSPGQVWPGELFF. As DNA, the CDR3 is TGTGCCAGCAGCCCTGGACAGGTTTGGCCCGGGGAGCTGTTTTTT.

The chain recombines TRBV10-3 with TRBJ2-1, with 9 nucleotides matching TRBD2. J lost 5 bases, V lost 4 bases, and 9 bases had no gene match. Germline CDR1 and CDR2: ENHRY and SYGVKD. The CDR3 runs 16 residues. The CDR3 DNA reads as TGTGCCATCAGTGGCCCAGCGGGAGGTGTCCACAATGAGCAGTTCTTC. Its translation: CAISGPAGGVHNEQFF.

Concerning this clone itself: The sample holds other DNA sequences that translate to the same CDR3. The CDR3 coding sequence is TGTGCCAGCAGCTTGGGGACTAGCGGGAGCTACGAGCAGTACTTC. Amino acid sequence: CASSLGTSGSYEQYF. The J gene is TRBJ2-7, the V gene TRBV5-4; 13 bases fit TRBD2. J lost 3 bases, V lost 0 bases, and 0 bases had no gene match. The V gene's germline CDR1 is SGHNT and CDR2 YYREEE (reference sequence). The CDR3 has 15 residues.

This clone was counted a single time. The DNA for the CDR3 is TGTGCCAGCAGTAGCGGGATTGGGGGTATCGAGACCCAGTACTTC. The encoded protein is CASSSGIGGIETQYF. The chain uses TRBV25-1 and TRBJ2-5; the match to TRBD2 covers 7 bases. Germline-derived CDR1 and CDR2 are MGHDK and SYGVNS. This CDR3 comprises 15 residues. V lost 5 bases, J lost 5 bases, and 11 bases stayed unmatched.